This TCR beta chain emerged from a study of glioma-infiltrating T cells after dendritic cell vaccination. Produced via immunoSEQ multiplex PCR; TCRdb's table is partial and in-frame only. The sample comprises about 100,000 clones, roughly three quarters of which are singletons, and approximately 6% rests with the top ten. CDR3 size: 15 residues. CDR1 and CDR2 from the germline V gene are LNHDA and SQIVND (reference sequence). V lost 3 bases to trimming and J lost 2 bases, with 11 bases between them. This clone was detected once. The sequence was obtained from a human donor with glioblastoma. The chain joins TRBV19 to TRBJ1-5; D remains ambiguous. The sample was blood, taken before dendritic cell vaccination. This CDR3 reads CASSIFSVGNQPQHF. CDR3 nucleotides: TGTGCCAGTAGTATTTTTTCGGTTGGCAATCAGCCCCAGCATTTT.